The clone carrying this T cell receptor (beta chain) turned up a few times. Antigen unknown. This sample was taken from a study of CD8+ T cells in alopecia areata. As the sequencing template, cDNA was produced by extracting RNA and reverse transcribing it. Clones were read by immunoSEQ multiplex PCR, and TCRdb kept only the in-frame ones, dropping some. Among approximately 150,000 clones listed, 50% to 65% were seen once. Findings and caveats of the study: Whereas mice showed it more clearly, TCR sharing across patients was murkier, possibly because of HLA.

Sorting separated CD4+ and CD8+ T cells out of PBMCs. CDR1 and CDR2 (germline): SQVTM, ANQGSEA. Trimming cost V 3 bases and J 0 bases, with 9 bases left between them. The CDR3 length is 14 residues. The chain couples TRBV29-1 to TRBJ2-1; maybe TRBD1 (6 bases). This TCR came from a human donor in good health. Source material: CD4+ T cells sorted from blood. In DNA form, the CDR3 reads TGCAGCGTTGACGGGGACACCTCCTACAATGAGCAGTTCTTC. Its translation: CSVDGDTSYNEQFF.